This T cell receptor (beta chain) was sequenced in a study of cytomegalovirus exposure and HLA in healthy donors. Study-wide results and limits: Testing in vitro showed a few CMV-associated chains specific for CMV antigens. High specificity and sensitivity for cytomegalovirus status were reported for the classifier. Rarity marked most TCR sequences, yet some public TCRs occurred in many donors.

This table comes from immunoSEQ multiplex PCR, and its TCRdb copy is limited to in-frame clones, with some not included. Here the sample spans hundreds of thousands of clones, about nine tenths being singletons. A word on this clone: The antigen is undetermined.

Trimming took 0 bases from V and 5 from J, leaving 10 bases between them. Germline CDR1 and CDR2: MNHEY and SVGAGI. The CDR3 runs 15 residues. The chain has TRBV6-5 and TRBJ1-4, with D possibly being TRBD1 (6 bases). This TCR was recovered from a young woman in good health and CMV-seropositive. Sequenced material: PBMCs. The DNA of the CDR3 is TGTGCCAGCAGTTACTCGGGAAGGGGGAATGAAAAACTGTTTTTT. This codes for CASSYSGRGNEKLFF.